The 30 T cell receptor beta chains below were found in one sample sequenced in a study of blood T cell repertoires in COVID-19. TCRdb keeps only in-frame clones here, not all; method: immunoSEQ multiplex PCR. This table holds 78,000 or so clones, about four fifths found once. Sequenced input: peripheral blood. The receptor set was obtained from a human donor in a cohort sampled during active COVID-19.

Only one count was recorded for this clone. This chain connects TRBV3-1 (or the pseudogene TRBV3-2) to TRBJ1-1; D remains unclear. CDR1 and CDR2 (germline): LGHDT, YNNKEL (reference sequence). The CDR3 sequence is 15 residues long. V was trimmed by 1 base and J by 0 bases, leaving 9 bases between them. The CDR3 sequence: CASSQGSTMNTEAFF. The CDR3 DNA follows: TGTGCCAGCAGCCAAGGCTCCACTATGAACACTGAAGCTTTCTTT.

The gene calls are TRBV19 and TRBJ2-7; TRBD1 might be the D (9 bases). With 8 bases removed from V and 7 bases from J, the gap between germline ends came to 24 bases. The CDR3 covers 15 residues. Germline CDR1 reads LNHDA; CDR2 reads SQIVND (reference sequence). The CDR3 nucleotides read TGTGCCAGTTGGGGCGGGGGGACAGGGCTTTTAGAGCAGTACTTC. This translates into CASWGGGTGLLEQYF.

This chain connects TRBV5-8 to TRBJ1-2; 8 nucleotides align to TRBD1. The CDR3 is 17 residues long. The V segment lost 0 bases and the J segment 0 bases; nucleotides outside the gene matches: 7. Germline CDR1 SGHTS, CDR2 YDEGEE. CDR3 region: CASSLGQGMRTNYGYTF. For the CDR3, the DNA is TGTGCCAGCAGCTTGGGACAGGGGATGAGGACTAACTATGGCTACACCTTC.

The chain is built from TRBV28 and TRBJ2-3; TRBD1 matches at 7 bases. V shed 6 bases and J 6 bases; nucleotides not matched to a gene: 12. The germline V gene has CDR1 MDHEN and CDR2 SYDVKM. The CDR3 loop spans 15 amino acids. For the CDR3, the DNA is TGTGCCAGCAGCCCCAGGCGGACAGGTCACGATACGCAGTATTTT. This codes for CASSPRRTGHDTQYF.

V usage is TRBV28 and J usage is TRBJ2-2; TRBD2 matches at 8 bases. Germline CDR1 is MDHEN and CDR2 is SYDVKM. The J segment lost 1 base and the V segment lost 8 bases, leaving 3 bases of the junction unmatched. This CDR3 contains 14 residues. As DNA, the CDR3 is TGTGCCAGCCAGAGCGGGGGGAACACCGGGGAGCTGTTTTTT. Protein: CASQSGGNTGELFF.

The chain is built from TRBV2 and TRBJ2-3; 7 nucleotides line up with TRBD1. The germline gives CDR1 SNHLY, CDR2 FYNNEI. This CDR3 spans 16 amino acids. V shed 6 bases and J 2 bases; nucleotides not matched to a gene: 11. The CDR3 protein is CASRLTGTKDTDTQYF. The DNA of the CDR3 is TGTGCCAGCAGGTTGACAGGGACGAAAGACACAGATACGCAGTATTTT.

This clone was detected a few times. The chain joins TRBV5-6 to TRBJ1-1; 7 bases line up with TRBD1. The CDR3 is 15 amino acids. After removal of 6 bases from V and 4 bases from J, the junction contained 12 bases not matched to a gene. In germline, CDR1 is SGHDT, CDR2 YYEEEE. CDR3 in amino acids: CASNPLRQGPTEAFF. The CDR3 bases are TGTGCCAGCAACCCCCTCCGACAGGGCCCCACTGAAGCTTTCTTT.

The rearrangement joins TRBV30 to TRBJ1-6; 10 bases match TRBD1. Per germline, CDR1 GTSNPN and CDR2 SVGIG (reference sequence). Losses at the gene ends were 5 bases for V and 7 bases for J; bases not matched to a gene: 14. The CDR3 is made up of 17 amino acids. In DNA, the CDR3 is TGTGCCTGGGGCGGCGGGACAGGGGCTTCCGGCAATTCACCCCTCCACTTT. Amino acids: CAWGGGTGASGNSPLHF.

This chain joins TRBV11-3 and TRBJ1-2; TRBD1 aligns across 10 bases. The CDR3 length is 16 residues. The junction had 11 bases not matched to a gene; V was cut back by 4 bases and J by 6 bases. Germline V gene data show CDR1 as SGHNT and CDR2 as YENEEA. DNA of the CDR3: TGTGCCAGCAGCTACCCCCGGGACAGGGGAGTTGATGGCTACACCTTC. Translation gives CASSYPRDRGVDGYTF.

The J gene is TRBJ1-2, the V gene TRBV11-3, with 7 bases that match TRBD1. CDR1 and CDR2 from the germline V gene are SGHNT and YENEEA. The CDR3 spans 15 residues. The junction had 3 bases not matched to a gene; V was cut back by 1 base and J by 1 base. The CDR3: CASSLGGQVNYGYTF. In DNA, the CDR3 is TGTGCCAGCAGCTTAGGAGGACAGGTTAACTATGGCTACACCTTC. The full variable domain, rest sourced from reference TRBV11-3 and TRBJ1-2, is EAGVVQSPRYKIIEKKQPVAFWCNPISGHNTLYWYLQNLGQGPELLIRYENEEAVDDSQLPKDRFSAERLKGVDSTLKIQPAELGDSAVYLCASSLGGQVNYGYTFGSGTRLTVV.

V and J are TRBV7-2 and TRBJ2-7; tentatively, D is TRBD2 (6 bases). V was shortened by 5 bases and J by 6 bases, with 14 bases between the two germline ends. Germline-derived CDR1 and CDR2 are SGHTA and FQGNSA. The CDR3 is 13 residues long. The CDR3 here is CASSTERVSEQYF. The CDR3 DNA sequence: TGTGCCAGCAGCACAGAGCGGGTCAGCGAGCAGTACTTC.

The J gene is TRBJ2-6, the V gene TRBV5-1; 11 nucleotides align to TRBD1. J lost 1 base, V lost 4 bases, and 4 bases had no gene match. Germline CDR1 SGHRS, CDR2 YFSETQ. The CDR3 is made up of 17 amino acids. The CDR3 nucleotides are TGCGCCAGCAGCCCCGGGACAGGGGGGTCTGGGGCCAACGTCCTGACTTTC. This gives the protein CASSPGTGGSGANVLTF.

V gene TRBV6-1 combines with J gene TRBJ2-7, with a possible D match to TRBD2 (6 bases). This CDR3 is 15 amino acids long. The germline V and J ends were trimmed by 1 base and 11 bases, with 21 bases remaining between them. In germline, CDR1 is MNHNS, CDR2 SASEGT. CDR3 protein: CASSEGRSTAWREYF. The DNA of the CDR3 is TGTGCCAGCAGTGAAGGGAGGAGTACAGCCTGGAGGGAGTACTTC.

The sample holds a few counts of this clone. This chain connects TRBV11-2 to TRBJ2-1; 10 bases map to TRBD2. Trimming took 1 base from V and 13 from J; bases not matched to a gene: 1. Germline values: CDR1 SGHAT, CDR2 FQNNGV. The CDR3 spans 12 residues. The CDR3 protein is CASSLASGRQFF. The CDR3, as DNA: TGTGCCAGCAGCTTAGCTAGCGGGAGACAGTTCTTC.

The chain joins TRBV9 to TRBJ1-1; 8 nucleotides agree with TRBD1. The germline V gene has CDR1 SGDLS and CDR2 YYNGEE. This CDR3 has 12 amino acids. The trim removed 3 bases at V and 9 bases at J, leaving 4 bases unmatched. The CDR3 bases are TGTGCCAGCAGCGCCACCAGGGGGCAAGCTTTCTTT. It encodes CASSATRGQAFF.

V usage is TRBV5-5 and J usage is TRBJ1-4; maybe TRBD1 (5 bases). Trimming shortened V by 2 bases and J by 8 bases, and 13 bases separated the two germline ends. This CDR3 spans 14 amino acids. Germline V CDR1 and CDR2: SGHKS, YYEKEE (reference sequence). The CDR3 sequence is CASSFGRVGEKLFF. In nucleotides, the CDR3 is TGTGCCAGCAGCTTCGGCAGGGTTGGAGAAAAACTGTTTTTT. Combining the CDR3 with reference TRBV5-5 and TRBJ1-4 gives the whole variable domain DAGVTQSPTHLIKTRGQQVTLRCSPISGHKSVSWYQQVLGQGPQFIFQYYEKEERGRGNFPDRFSARQFPNYSSELNVNALLLGDSALYLCASSFGRVGEKLFFGSGTQLSVL.

The chain has TRBV6-2 or TRBV6-3 and TRBJ1-5; 7 bases are a match to TRBD1. Germline V gene lookup returns CDR1 MNHEY and CDR2 SVGEGT. V lost 5 bases and J lost 3; bases outside the gene matches: 7. The CDR3 runs 15 residues. CDR3: CASSLTGYDNQPQHF. The CDR3 DNA follows: TGTGCCAGCAGTCTGACAGGGTATGACAATCAGCCCCAGCATTTT.

Notes on this clone: This sample includes further DNA sequences coding for the same CDR3. This sequence joins TRBV19 and TRBJ2-2; D gene unclear. The V and J ends lost 6 bases and 4 bases respectively, with 6 bases between them. CDR1 is LNHDA and CDR2 is SQIVND in the germline V gene (reference sequence). This CDR3 has 12 amino acids. The chain's CDR3 is CASRSLTGELFF. The CDR3 DNA reads as TGTGCCAGTAGGAGCCTCACCGGGGAGCTGTTTTTT.

The chain recombines TRBV11-2 with TRBJ2-7; D possibly corresponds to TRBD2 (6 bases). CDR3 size: 14 residues. Germline CDR1 is SGHAT and CDR2 is FQNNGV. Between the trimmed V and J ends, which lost 3 bases and 3 bases, there was a span of 12 bases. The CDR3 is CASSLAGSGYEQYF. CDR3 coding DNA: TGTGCCAGCAGCTTGGCGGGGTCTGGCTACGAGCAGTACTTC.

The J gene is TRBJ2-4, the V gene TRBV5-1, with 7 bases lining up with TRBD2. The germline gives CDR1 SGHRS, CDR2 YFSETQ. Trimming took 3 bases from V and 9 from J; bases not matched to a gene: 9. The CDR3 is made up of 14 amino acids. The CDR3 reads CASSYRLGEGIQYF. CDR3 sequence (DNA): TGCGCCAGCAGCTATAGACTAGGGGAGGGCATTCAGTACTTC.

The chain joins TRBV7-9 to TRBJ2-5, with 9 bases matching TRBD1. Germline values: CDR1 SEHNR, CDR2 FQNEAQ (reference sequence). V shed 7 bases, J shed 7 bases, and the junction held 7 bases outside the gene matches. The CDR3 loop spans 13 amino acids. CDR3 nucleotide sequence: TGTGCCAGCAAACAGGGGGCGAGTGGGACCCAGTACTTC. Translation: CASKQGASGTQYF.

The chain has TRBV5-1 and TRBJ2-3; TRBD2 aligns across 9 bases. The ends lost 3 bases at V and 5 bases at J; junction bases unmatched: 10. Per the germline V gene, CDR1 is SGHRS and CDR2 is YFSETQ. The CDR3 contains 16 residues. The CDR3 region is CASSSSGTSRLDTQYF. The CDR3, as DNA: TGCGCCAGCAGCTCCTCCGGGACTAGCCGATTAGATACGCAGTATTTT.

This clone was detected only a few times. The genes are TRBV28 and TRBJ1-2; no clear D. The CDR3 extends over 14 amino acids. Germline CDR1 and CDR2: MDHEN and SYDVKM. Trimming pared 3 bases from V and 9 bases from J, leaving 17 bases between. The CDR3 nucleotides read TGTGCCAGCAGTTTTGAGGAGCCCGGCTCAAGCTACACCTTC. Translating gives CASSFEEPGSSYTF.

The genes are TRBV29-1 and TRBJ2-1, with D perhaps matching TRBD2 (6 bases). Germline V CDR1 and CDR2: SQVTM, ANQGSEA. The CDR3 extends over 14 amino acids. V was trimmed by 4 bases and J by 1 base, leaving 11 bases between them. Here the CDR3 reads CSVVRRGSYNEQFF. The CDR3 DNA follows: TGCAGCGTTGTCAGGCGGGGTTCCTACAATGAGCAGTTCTTC.

The chain links TRBV7-2 to TRBJ1-2; D is perhaps TRBD1 (5 bases). V lost 2 bases to trimming and J lost 3 bases, with 7 bases between them. Per the germline V gene, CDR1 is SGHTA and CDR2 is FQGNSA. The CDR3 extends over 13 amino acids. The CDR3 sequence: CASSLLGDYGYTF. For the CDR3, the DNA is TGTGCCAGCAGCTTATTAGGGGACTATGGCTACACCTTC.

This clone was counted only a few times. Other nucleotide sequences from this sample produce the same CDR3. V is TRBV7-3 and J is TRBJ2-3; a possible D gene is TRBD2 (6 bases). Germline values: CDR1 SGHTA, CDR2 FQGTGA. V was pared by 5 bases and J by 1 base, with 10 bases between. The CDR3 is 14 amino acids. The CDR3 here is CASSPGEGTDTQYF. The CDR3 region has the DNA TGTGCCAGCAGCCCCGGGGAGGGCACAGATACGCAGTATTTT.

The V gene is TRBV5-1, the J gene TRBJ1-5; the match to TRBD1 covers 11 bases. The trim removed 0 bases at V and 6 bases at J, leaving 2 bases unmatched. Per germline, CDR1 SGHRS and CDR2 YFSETQ. The CDR3 covers 15 residues. In nucleotides, the CDR3 is TGCGCCAGCAGCTTGGAAGGGACAGGGGGTCAGCCCCAGCATTTT. Protein sequence: CASSLEGTGGQPQHF.

The chain has TRBV28 and TRBJ2-5, with 8 bases fitting TRBD2. CDR1 and CDR2 (germline): MDHEN, SYDVKM. Trimming took 5 bases from V and 5 from J; bases not matched to a gene: 4. There are 13 residues in the CDR3. The chain's CDR3 is CASSPGGVETQYF. The CDR3 region has the DNA TGTGCCAGCAGTCCCGGGGGGGTTGAGACCCAGTACTTC.

The genes are TRBV19 and TRBJ2-7; the match to TRBD1 covers 7 bases. Trimming cost V 5 bases and J 6 bases; bases outside gene matches: 4. There are 12 residues in the CDR3. Looked up from germline, CDR1 is LNHDA and CDR2 is SQIVND (reference sequence). This chain's CDR3 is CASSQRQGEQYF. The CDR3 DNA is TGTGCCAGTAGTCAAAGACAGGGCGAGCAGTACTTC.

The CDR3 region has the DNA TGTGCCAGCAGCTTCGGGAGCACCCTTCAAGAGACCCAGTACTTC. Protein: CASSFGSTLQETQYF. The V call is TRBV7-9, the J call TRBJ2-5, with D possibly matching TRBD2 (6 bases). The CDR3 loop spans 15 amino acids. Per germline, CDR1 SEHNR and CDR2 FQNEAQ (reference sequence). V was clipped by 3 bases and J by 2 bases, with 13 bases between them.